Listed below are T cell receptor beta chains from one sample, sequenced in a study of cytomegalovirus exposure and HLA in healthy donors. Produced via immunoSEQ multiplex PCR; TCRdb's table is partial and in-frame only. This repertoire shows around 160,000 clones, over 70% found once; its top ten account for approximately 6.9%. Sequenced input: PBMCs. These receptors were taken from a woman aged 40 to 55 in good health and CMV-seropositive. Both conserved end residues are part of each CDR3. Each record gives: J gene, V gene, D gene, CDR3 length, CDR3 protein. The D gene is left open where the match is weak.

TRBJ1-5,TRBV6-1,-,14,CASSEVPGLHPQHF
TRBJ2-1,TRBV7-2,TRBD2,16,CASSSTSGQIGNEQFF
TRBJ2-6,TRBV19,-,16,CASNGLGVSGANVLTF
TRBJ1-2,TRBV7-9,-,16,CASSSPKKGDSYGYTF
TRBJ2-7,TRBV10-3,TRBD2,15,CAISESVAGGYEQYF
TRBJ1-2,TRBV10-3,-,13,CAISEAPRGGYTF
TRBJ2-7,TRBV5-6,TRBD1,15,CASSKGTGGRYEQYF
TRBJ1-1,TRBV5-1,-,14,CASSLQYTNTEAFF
TRBJ2-5,TRBV7-9,-,13,CASSSRTSETQYF
TRBJ2-5,TRBV6-5,TRBD2,14,CASSYSGGEPSQYF
TRBJ1-2,TRBV10-3,TRBD1,17,CAISDRDRAKGVYGYTF
TRBJ1-1,TRBV13,-,11,CASRRDIEAFF
TRBJ1-1,TRBV14,-,17,CASSQVGGLKGPPEAFF
TRBJ1-3,TRBV4-1,-,18,CASSQDTMSFAGGNTIYF
TRBJ1-4,TRBV18,TRBD1,13,CASSDRTNEKLFF
TRBJ2-3,TRBV4-2,TRBD2,16,CASSQDLAGGTDTQYF
TRBJ1-1,TRBV4-1,-,14,CASSQPERRIEAFF
TRBJ2-3,TRBV2,-,15,CASSEVGVSTDTQYF
TRBJ2-3,TRBV29-1,-,12,CSVGGSTDTQYF
TRBJ1-2,TRBV7-9,TRBD1,13,CASSATGGNGYTF
TRBJ1-2,TRBV19,-,13,CASQLSHPYGYTF
TRBJ2-3,TRBV6-5,TRBD2,14,CASSLLAATDTQYF
TRBJ2-1,TRBV6-1,-,14,CASLPRVSYNEQFF
TRBJ1-2,TRBV7-9,TRBD1,13,CASSSGQIYGYTF
TRBJ1-1,TRBV10-2,TRBD1,14,CASSPQGANTEAFF
TRBJ2-2,TRBV2,-,16,CASSSGTLRWTGELFF
TRBJ1-1,TRBV4-1,-,13,CASSPPLGGEAFF
TRBJ2-1,TRBV5-1,-,15,CASSLTGSSYNEQFF
TRBJ1-2,TRBV29-1,-,11,CSVLTVYGYTF
TRBJ2-2,TRBV7-6,TRBD1,16,CASSLRGTGTIGELFF
TRBJ2-3,TRBV5-1,TRBD2,14,CASTAGGNLDTQYF
TRBJ2-7,TRBV27,-,15,CASRTDFSNSYEQYF
TRBJ1-1,TRBV2,-,14,CASSLQGVNTEAFF
TRBJ2-1,TRBV2,-,15,CASSEAGGQDLEQFF
TRBJ2-5,TRBV27,TRBD2,14,CASSYTGGQETQYF
TRBJ1-1,TRBV18,-,15,CASSPLTGKGTEAFF
TRBJ2-3,TRBV28,-,18,CASSLWLTGGDSTDTQYF
TRBJ2-1,TRBV18,TRBD2,18,CASSPATGTSGRNNEQFF